This T cell receptor beta chain was retrieved from a study of T cell responses to AZD1222 COVID-19 vaccine. Study results and caveats: Dominant CD4 TCR responses targeted spike regions 160-218 and 743-854. Two AZD1222 doses significantly raised spike-specific TCR breadth and depth over controls. Baseline seropositives among AZD1222 recipients totaled only 5 or 6. Donors were largely white British and mainly female; clonal diversity was possibly underestimated.

A word on this clone: Antigen specificity is unknown.

CDR3 length equals 15 residues. Germline V gives CDR1 SGHRS, CDR2 YFSETQ. V lost 4 bases and J lost 4; bases outside the gene matches: 9. Only in-frame clones appear in the TCRdb table, and some are missing; sequencing was by immunoSEQ multiplex PCR. There are under 100,000 clones in the sample; about 91% occur only once, and 5.5% to 9% lies in the top ten. The receptor was derived from an adult in good health. The rearrangement joins TRBV5-1 to TRBJ2-3, with 7 bases matching TRBD1. Sequenced material: peripheral blood, taken on day 0 of MenACWY control vaccination. CDR3: CASSLDRTGPDTQYF. As DNA, the CDR3 is TGCGCCAGCAGCCTGGACAGGACGGGGCCAGATACGCAGTATTTT.